What follows are 27 T cell receptor beta chains derived from one specimen sequenced in a study of T cells in women clearing cervical HPV infection. Some clones are missing from TCRdb's copy, which holds only in-frame ones; the method was immunoSEQ multiplex PCR. The sample totals more than 25,000 clones. Sequenced sample: blood buffy coat. The source of these receptors is a woman between 18 and 70 years old with a cervical HPV16 infection that either progressed to CIN3+ or cleared (not recorded which).

Concerning this clone: The CDR3 is cut off 3 residues early in the read; its end comes from the germline J gene. The gene calls are TRBV20-1 and TRBJ2-5; TRBD2 agrees at 12 bases. Germline CDR1 and CDR2: DFQATT and SNEGSKA (reference sequence). This CDR3 region has 15 residues. Trimming took 3 bases from V and 4 from J; bases not matched to a gene: 6. CDR3 in amino acids: CSASLAGGPGETQYF. The part of the CDR3 DNA that was read is TGCAGTGCTAGTCTAGCGGGAGGGCCTGGAGAGACC.

For this clone: The missing CDR3 end, 3 residues past where the read stops, is filled in from the germline J gene. This sequence joins TRBV7-9 and TRBJ1-2, with a tentative D call TRBD1 (5 bases). Per germline, CDR1 SEHNR and CDR2 FQNEAQ (reference sequence). This CDR3 is 15 amino acids long. CDR3 loop: CASSPGTSGTYDYTF. Incomplete CDR3 DNA: TGTGCCAGCAGCCCCGGGACTAGCGGGACCTACGAC.

As to this clone: The junction does not match germline at one end; this may be a read error. The missing CDR3 end, 3 residues past where the read stops, is filled in from the germline J gene. The rearrangement links TRBV5-6 to TRBJ2-3; the D call may be TRBD1 or TRBD2 (5 bases each). Per the germline V gene, CDR1 is SGHDT and CDR2 is YYEEEE. CDR3 length: 15 amino acids. CDR3 DNA, as far as it was read: TGTGCCAGCAGTGAGGGTAGGGGCCTCACAGGTACG. As protein: CASSEGRGLTGT. The complete CDR3 reads CASSEGRGLTGTQYF.

Concerning this clone: Read sequence stops 3 residues before the CDR3 end, and the germline J gene provides the missing end. The chain joins TRBV5-6 to TRBJ1-1; 7 bases fit TRBD1. V lost 2 bases, J lost 0 bases, and 4 bases stayed unmatched. The CDR3 has 15 residues. Germline V gives CDR1 SGHDT, CDR2 YYEEEE. The CDR3 sequence: CASSLRQGLNTEAFF. CDR3 DNA, as far as it was read: TGTGCCAGCAGCTTACGACAGGGTCTGAACACTGAA.

With respect to this clone: The sequence runs out 3 residues before the end of the CDR3; the remainder is reconstructed from the germline J gene. This chain joins TRBV5-1 and TRBJ2-3; D unclear. V lost 1 base to trimming and J lost 4 bases, with 7 bases between them. The CDR3 sequence is 13 residues long. Germline values: CDR1 SGHRS, CDR2 YFSETQ. The CDR3 reads CASSLLGPDTQYF. CDR3 DNA (partial): TGCGCCAGCAGCTTGCTAGGCCCAGATACG. The full variable domain, in which reference TRBV5-1 and TRBJ2-3 provide the parts outside the CDR3, is KAGVTQTPRYLIKTRGQQVTLSCSPISGHRSVSWYQQTPGQGLQFLFEYFSETQRNKGNFPGRFSGRQFSNSRSEMNVSTLELGDSALYLCASSLLGPDTQYFGPGTRLTVL.

Details on this clone: The read gets to within 3 residues of the CDR3 end, and the germline J gene fills in the rest. J is TRBJ2-3 and V is TRBV6-2 or TRBV6-3; perhaps TRBD2 as D (6 bases). The germline V gene has CDR1 MNHEY and CDR2 SVGEGT. This CDR3 region has 16 residues. CDR3 bases read: TGTGCCAGCAGATACCGCGACAGTGGACGACGGGAGACG. Protein sequence: CASRYRDSGRRET. The CDR3 as a whole reads CASRYRDSGRRETQYF.

About this clone: The CDR3 end lies 3 residues beyond the end of the read and is filled in from the germline J gene. This chain links TRBV13 with TRBJ1-1; 7 nucleotides line up with TRBD1. The CDR3 is made up of 15 amino acids. Unmatched junction bases numbered 3, after V lost 0 bases and J lost 2 bases. Per the germline V gene, CDR1 is PRHDT and CDR2 is FYEKMQ (reference sequence). The CDR3 loop is CASSLGTGRNTEAFF. Partial CDR3 DNA: TGTGCCAGCAGCTTAGGGACAGGGCGTAACACTGAA.

Of note for this clone: The CDR3 end falls 3 residues outside the read, so it is completed with the germline J gene. This same CDR3 is encoded by further DNA sequences in the sample. The chain has TRBV29-1 and TRBJ1-3; D unresolved. V was shortened by 0 bases and J by 7 bases, with 13 bases between the two germline ends. Germline V lookup: CDR1 SQVTM, CDR2 ANQGSEA. The CDR3 length is 14 residues. CDR3 protein: CSVEEDRSGNTIYF. The sequenced CDR3 bases are TGCAGCGTTGAAGAGGACCGTTCGGGGAACACC.

Worth noting for this clone: The read ends 3 residues shy of where the CDR3 ends; the end is completed using the germline J gene. The chain employs TRBV5-6 and TRBJ1-2; D ambiguous. Trimming shortened V by 2 bases and J by 4 bases, and 3 bases separated the two germline ends. The length of the CDR3 is 11 residues. Germline CDR1 SGHDT, CDR2 YYEEEE. This CDR3 is CASSFSYGYTF. The DNA read from the CDR3 is TGTGCCAGCAGCTTCTCCTATGGC.

A remark on this clone: The read is 3 residues too short to cover the CDR3 end, so that end is filled in from the germline J gene. The chain has TRBV2 and TRBJ1-6; perhaps TRBD1 as D (5 bases). Germline CDR1 is SNHLY and CDR2 is FYNNEI. V was cut by 6 bases and J by 10 bases, with 16 bases left in between. The CDR3 covers 14 residues. The CDR3 protein is CASSNDGGGSPLHF. The sequenced part of the CDR3 DNA is TGTGCCAGCAGCAACGACGGGGGAGGGTCACCC.

For this clone: The read ends 3 residues before the CDR3 terminus; that terminus is restored from the germline J gene. J is TRBJ2-1 and V is TRBV10-3; 13 bases map to TRBD2. Unmatched junction bases numbered 5, after V lost 4 bases and J lost 8 bases. The CDR3 consists of 15 residues. In germline, CDR1 is ENHRY, CDR2 SYGVKD. The CDR3 loop reads CAISGALAGGYEQFF. The DNA read from the CDR3 is TGTGCCATCAGTGGGGCACTAGCGGGAGGGTATGAG.

CDR3 residues: CASSRDRANTEAFF. CDR3 DNA, as far as it was read: TGTGCCAGCAGTCGTGACAGGGCTAACACTGAA. The chain carries TRBV11-2 and TRBJ1-1, with TRBD1 matching over 7 bases. The CDR3 is cut off 3 residues early in the read; its end comes from the germline J gene. Germline CDR1 is SGHAT and CDR2 is FQNNGV. Trimming at V came to 6 bases and at J to 2 bases, leaving 6 bases not matched to a gene. The CDR3 has 14 residues.

As for this clone: The read ends 3 residues before the CDR3 terminus; that terminus is restored from the germline J gene. This chain joins TRBV2 and TRBJ1-5; 10 nucleotides agree with TRBD1. V was pared by 8 bases and J by 7 bases, with 8 bases of the junction left unmatched. Looked up from germline, CDR1 is SNHLY and CDR2 is FYNNEI. The length of the CDR3 is 14 residues. The CDR3 spells CASRDRGGNQPQHF. The covered CDR3 bases are TGTGCCAGCCGGGACAGGGGAGGGAACCAGCCC. The full variable domain, rest sourced from reference TRBV2 and TRBJ1-5, is EPEVTQTPSHQVTQMGQEVILRCVPISNHLYFYWYRQILGQKVEFLVSFYNNEISEKSEIFDDQFSVERPDGSNFTLKIRSTKLEDSAMYFCASRDRGGNQPQHFGDGTRLSIL.

Remarks on this clone: The CDR3 end falls 3 residues outside the read, so it is completed with the germline J gene. This chain joins TRBV20-1 and TRBJ2-6, with TRBD1 matching 9 bases. V dropped 6 bases and J dropped 4; count of bases not matched to a gene: 10. The CDR3 is 16 residues long. Germline V gene data show CDR1 as DFQATT and CDR2 as SNEGSKA (reference sequence). Incomplete CDR3 DNA: TGCAGTGCCCAAGACAGGGGGGGAGACGGGGCCAACGTC. As protein: CSAQDRGGDGANV. From start to end, the CDR3 is CSAQDRGGDGANVLTF.

Worth noting for this clone: The CDR3 goes on 3 residues after the read ends, and that part is filled in from the germline J gene. This sample also contains other DNA sequences that code for the same CDR3. V usage is TRBV13 and J usage is TRBJ2-5; TRBD2 matches at 15 bases. This CDR3 region has 16 residues. V was pared by 5 bases and J by 2 bases, with 3 bases of the junction left unmatched. CDR1 is PRHDT, CDR2 FYEKMQ, per germline (reference sequence). CDR3 region: CASSLGLAGGQETQYF. The sequenced CDR3 bases are TGTGCCAGCAGCCTCGGACTAGCGGGGGGGCAAGAGACC.

Turning to this clone: The read falls 3 residues short of the CDR3 end, and the missing part is taken from the germline J gene. The V and J genes are TRBV4-1 and TRBJ2-4, with D possibly matching TRBD1 (6 bases). Trimming took off 8 bases at V and 2 bases at J, with 13 bases between the two ends. The CDR3 has 14 residues. The germline CDR1 and CDR2 sequences are MGHRA and YSYEKL. The chain's CDR3 is CASGITGTKNIQYF. The sequenced CDR3 bases are TGCGCCAGCGGGATTACAGGGACCAAAAACATT.

In the case of this clone: The read stops 3 residues short of the end of the CDR3; the missing end is completed from the germline J gene. This sequence joins TRBV20-1 and TRBJ2-7; D is perhaps TRBD1 (6 bases). Per germline, CDR1 DFQATT and CDR2 SNEGSKA (reference sequence). CDR3 length: 13 amino acids. Trimming cost V 3 bases and J 0 bases, with 9 bases left between them. The covered CDR3 bases are TGCAGTGCTAGCTGGGGGCTCTCCTACGAG. Encoded protein: CSASWGLSYE. In full, the CDR3 is CSASWGLSYEQYF.

As concerns this clone: The read falls 3 residues short of the CDR3 end, and the missing part is taken from the germline J gene. This rearrangement joins TRBV19 to TRBJ2-5; no clear D. The CDR3 covers 12 residues. The germline V and J ends were trimmed by 4 bases and 3 bases, with 6 bases remaining between them. Germline CDR1 LNHDA, CDR2 SQIVND (reference sequence). The chain's CDR3 is CASSKAEETQYF. Incomplete CDR3 DNA: TGTGCCAGTAGTAAGGCAGAAGAGACC.

Of note for this clone: Sequencing ends 3 residues short of the CDR3 end; the germline J gene provides the rest. The rearrangement links TRBV11-2 to TRBJ1-1; 7 bases are shared with TRBD1. The CDR3 is 14 residues long. V shed 5 bases, J shed 3 bases, and the junction held 6 bases outside the gene matches. Germline V gives CDR1 SGHAT, CDR2 FQNNGV. The CDR3 is CASSRQGRDTEAFF. The CDR3 DNA, read in part, is TGTGCCAGCAGCCGACAGGGTCGAGACACTGAA.

Regarding this clone: Coverage ceases 3 residues before the CDR3 finishes, and the germline J gene fills in the end. This chain joins TRBV29-1 and TRBJ2-3; D possibly corresponds to TRBD1 (6 bases). Germline V gene sequence: CDR1 SQVTM, CDR2 ANQGSEA. The CDR3 has 14 amino acids. V lost 4 bases to trimming and J lost 0 bases, with 11 bases between them. The CDR3 DNA, read in part, is TGCAGCGTTGTGGACAGATACAGCACAGATACG. The encoded protein is CSVVDRYSTDT. The full CDR3 reads CSVVDRYSTDTQYF.

Details on this clone: The read finishes 3 residues shy of the CDR3 end, and the germline J gene is used to complete it. The rearrangement links TRBV7-2 to TRBJ2-2; 7 positions match TRBD1. The germline CDR1 and CDR2 sequences are SGHTA and FQGNSA. The CDR3 extends over 15 amino acids. V shed 3 bases, J shed 5 bases, and the junction held 6 bases outside the gene matches. CDR3 amino acids: CASSFRDSRTGELFF. The sequenced CDR3 bases are TGTGCCAGCAGCTTCCGGGACAGCCGTACCGGGGAG.

With regard to this clone: The read falls 3 residues short of the CDR3 end, and the missing part is taken from the germline J gene. This chain joins TRBV12-3 or TRBV12-4 and TRBJ2-7; 7 nucleotides line up with TRBD2. CDR3 size: 17 residues. Trimming cost V 5 bases and J 0 bases; bases outside gene matches: 13. The CDR3 loop is CASSHTRGVAGSYEQYF. The CDR3 bases that were read are TGTGCCAGCAGTCATACCCGGGGGGTGGCGGGCTCCTACGAG.

CDR3 amino acids: CASSFSRVNTEAFF. CDR3 bases read: TGTGCCAGCAGCTTTTCGAGGGTGAACACTGAA. The genes are TRBV7-6 and TRBJ1-1; no firm D call. The observed sequence ends 3 residues before the CDR3 terminus, with the missing tail filled in from the germline J gene. Between the trimmed V and J ends, which lost 3 bases and 0 bases, there was a span of 8 bases. Germline lookup yields CDR1 SGHVS and CDR2 FNYEAQ. The CDR3 runs 14 residues.

As to this clone: A read error may account for a junction end that differs from germline. Read data end 3 residues before the CDR3 end; the end is taken from the germline J gene. The same CDR3 arises from other DNA sequences in this sample as well. The rearrangement uses TRBV10-3 and TRBJ1-3; 7 positions agree with TRBD1. Germline V gene lookup returns CDR1 ENHRY and CDR2 SYGVKD. CDR3 length: 14 amino acids. CDR3 sequence: CAIRGDSSGNTIYF. CDR3 DNA (partial): TGTGCCATCAGAGGGGACAGCTCTGGAAACACA.

Note on this clone: The read falls 3 residues short of the CDR3 end, and the missing part is taken from the germline J gene. The chain joins TRBV19 to TRBJ1-5; TRBD1 matches at 8 bases. CDR3 length: 15 residues. V trimming: 5 bases; J trimming: 2 bases; junction bases outside the gene matches: 5. The germline CDR1 and CDR2 sequences are LNHDA and SQIVND (reference sequence). The sequenced CDR3 bases are TGTGCCAGTAGTGCCGACAGGGGTGGCAATCAGCCC. Its translation: CASSADRGGNQP. The CDR3, in full, reads CASSADRGGNQPQHF.

Note on this clone: The missing CDR3 end, 3 residues past where the read stops, is filled in from the germline J gene. This chain joins TRBV7-3 and TRBJ2-3; no firm D call. The germline V and J ends were trimmed by 3 bases and 6 bases, with 10 bases remaining between them. The CDR3 is made up of 13 amino acids. Germline-derived CDR1 and CDR2 are SGHTA and FQGTGA. CDR3 DNA, as far as it was read: TGTGCCAGCAGCTTCGGGTCTCTCGATACG. Its translation is CASSFGSLDT. The entire CDR3 is CASSFGSLDTQYF.

Comments on this clone: The read ends 3 residues before the CDR3 terminus; that terminus is restored from the germline J gene. This chain joins TRBV19 and TRBJ2-4; 10 nucleotides match TRBD1. The CDR3 runs 13 residues. Germline CDR1 and CDR2: LNHDA and SQIVND (reference sequence). The chain's CDR3 is CASSLGTGEGQYF. The sequenced CDR3 bases are TGTGCCAGTAGCCTCGGGACAGGGGAAGGT.